These 18 T cell receptor beta chains were all obtained from the same sample, sequenced in a study of CD8 T cells in ankylosing spondylitis. MiXCR, run by TCRdb on the 5' RACE reads, gives a single entry per CDR3 protein. This table has under 150,000 distinct CDR3 sequences, about an eighth appearing once. Source material: blood, either unsorted or a sorted T cell fraction (not recorded which). The receptor source for this set is a female donor with ankylosing spondylitis or in good health (not recorded which).

This clonotype was counted only a few times. The chain is built from TRBV7-6 and TRBJ2-4, with D maybe TRBD1 (5 bases). The V end lost 5 bases, the J end lost 7 bases, and 15 bases lay between the germline ends. Germline CDR1 SGHVS, CDR2 FNYEAQ. The CDR3 extends over 14 amino acids. The CDR3: CASSPRTGENIQYF. The CDR3 nucleotides read TGTGCCAGCAGCCCCAGAACAGGAGAGAACATTCAGTACTTC.

This clonotype has ten or more counts. The J gene is TRBJ2-2, the V gene TRBV12-3 or TRBV12-4; 7 bases are a match to TRBD2. The CDR3 extends over 18 amino acids. With V trimmed by 3 bases and J by 4 bases, 14 bases remained unmatched. DNA for the CDR3: TGTGCCAGCAGTTTCCCCGCGACAGCGGGATTGGTCACCGGGGAGCTGTTTTTT. The encoded protein is CASSFPATAGLVTGELFF.

At least ten counts were recorded for this clonotype. The gene calls are TRBV5-1 and TRBJ2-7; D is possibly TRBD1 or TRBD2 (6 bases each). Trimming shortened V by 0 bases and J by 1 base, and 20 bases separated the two germline ends. Germline V gene data show CDR1 as SGHRS and CDR2 as YFSETQ. This CDR3 spans 18 amino acids. CDR3 bases: TGCGCCAGCAGCTTGGGCCCCTATAGAAGGGGGGCTTCCTACGAGCAGTACTTC. It codes for CASSLGPYRRGASYEQYF.

Only a few counts were recorded for this clonotype. The rearrangement joins TRBV19 to TRBJ2-7, with 9 bases identical to TRBD2. The V gene end was trimmed by 5 bases and the J gene end by 5 bases; junction bases not matched to a gene: 7. Looked up from germline, CDR1 is LNHDA and CDR2 is SQIVND (reference sequence). The CDR3 spans 14 residues. This CDR3 reads CASSPGTSIDEQYF. Here the CDR3 DNA reads TGTGCCAGTAGTCCAGGGACTAGCATCGACGAGCAGTACTTC.

This clonotype turned up a few times. The gene calls are TRBV6-1 and TRBJ1-2, with 10 bases matching TRBD1. CDR1 and CDR2 (germline): MNHNS, SASEGT. The V segment lost 6 bases and the J segment 9 bases; nucleotides outside the gene matches: 10. This CDR3 spans 14 amino acids. CDR3 in DNA: TGTGCCAGCAGCCGACAGGGGGCTTCCCATCGCTACACCTTC. Encoded protein: CASSRQGASHRYTF.

The V gene is TRBV7-2, the J gene TRBJ2-3; 9 bases are shared with TRBD2. This CDR3 has 17 residues. J lost 5 bases, V lost 1 base, and 10 bases had no gene match. The germline V gene encodes CDR1 SGHTA and CDR2 FQGNSA. CDR3: CASSLVNSGSAGDTQYF. CDR3 bases: TGTGCCAGCAGCTTAGTCAATAGCGGGAGTGCGGGAGATACGCAGTATTTT.

This clonotype was detected a few times. The CDR3 protein is CASSPFRGMGNNEQFF. CDR3 in DNA: TGCGCCAGCAGCCCGTTTCGGGGTATGGGTAACAATGAGCAGTTCTTC. The chain employs TRBV5-1 and TRBJ2-1, with D perhaps TRBD2 (5 bases). Germline V CDR1 and CDR2: SGHRS, YFSETQ. Between the trimmed V and J ends, which lost 4 bases and 5 bases, there was a span of 19 bases. CDR3 length: 16 amino acids.

This clonotype was seen at least ten times. V gene TRBV6-6 combines with J gene TRBJ1-1; possibly TRBD1 for D (6 bases). Germline V gene data show CDR1 as MNHNY and CDR2 as SVGAGI (reference sequence). This CDR3 region has 11 residues. V was trimmed by 5 bases and J by 9 bases, leaving 10 bases between them. CDR3 in amino acids: CASSPGTKAFF. The CDR3 DNA is TGTGCCAGCAGTCCCGGGACAAAAGCTTTCTTT.

This clonotype came up many times. V gene TRBV7-2 combines with J gene TRBJ1-1; 7 positions match TRBD1. CDR1 and CDR2 (germline): SGHTA, FQGNSA. This CDR3 is built from 16 residues. With V trimmed by 4 bases and J by 0 bases, 8 bases remained unmatched. The CDR3 sequence: CASSYRQGALNTEAFF. CDR3 DNA: TGTGCCAGCAGCTATAGACAGGGTGCCCTGAACACTGAAGCTTTCTTT.

This clonotype was picked up a small number of times. This sequence joins TRBV10-2 and TRBJ2-7, with 10 bases matching TRBD2. Looked up from germline, CDR1 is WSHSY and CDR2 is SAAADI. This CDR3 is 14 amino acids long. V trimming: 8 bases; J trimming: 4 bases; junction bases outside the gene matches: 8. DNA of the CDR3: TGCGCCAGCCGGGGTGGACTAGCGGAATACGAGCAGTACTTC. Residues: CASRGGLAEYEQYF.

This clonotype was detected ten times or more. The CDR3 nucleotides are TGTGCCAGCAGTGGACTAGCTCCCGGGGGGGAGCTGTTTTTT. Amino acid sequence: CASSGLAPGGELFF. The genes are TRBV6-1 and TRBJ2-2, with TRBD2 matching over 7 bases. The CDR3 is 14 residues long. After removal of 4 bases from V and 8 bases from J, the junction contained 7 bases not matched to a gene. CDR1 MNHNS and CDR2 SASEGT come from the germline V gene.

V is TRBV7-9 and J is TRBJ2-5, with 9 bases fitting TRBD2. With 2 bases clipped from V and 4 bases from J, the junction kept 5 bases outside the gene matches. CDR1 SEHNR and CDR2 FQNEAQ come from the germline V gene (reference sequence). The length of the CDR3 is 15 residues. For the CDR3, the DNA is TGTGCCAGCAGCTTATCCCTAGCGGGAATAGAGACCCAGTACTTC. Its translation: CASSLSLAGIETQYF.

This clonotype was seen ten or more times. CDR3 sequence reads: CASSAKTGSYEQYF. DNA for the CDR3: TGCGCCAGCAGCGCTAAGACCGGATCATACGAGCAGTACTTC. The gene calls are TRBV5-1 and TRBJ2-7, with D uncertain. V lost 4 bases and J lost 4, with 15 bases in between. This CDR3 is 14 amino acids long. CDR1 is SGHRS and CDR2 is YFSETQ in the germline V gene.

This clonotype was observed at least ten times. The genes are TRBV28 and TRBJ1-5; D call uncertain. Germline loops: CDR1 MDHEN, CDR2 SYDVKM. The length of the CDR3 is 16 residues. V lost 2 bases and J 3 bases, leaving 14 bases between the germline ends. The CDR3 loop is CASSLKPGLINQPQHF. The CDR3 DNA follows: TGTGCCAGCAGTTTAAAACCAGGACTTATCAATCAGCCCCAGCATTTT.

This clonotype was found a few times. This sequence joins TRBV5-1 and TRBJ2-7; TRBD1 matches at 8 bases. The ends lost 7 bases at V and 2 bases at J; junction bases unmatched: 11. From germline, CDR1 is SGHRS and CDR2 YFSETQ. The CDR3 length is 15 residues. The CDR3 sequence: CASVPGGQDTYEQYF. CDR3 coding DNA: TGCGCCAGCGTCCCAGGGGGACAGGACACCTACGAGCAGTACTTC.

This clonotype was detected many times. The CDR3 bases are TGCGCCAGCAGCCCTCGGGACAGAAACATTCAGTACTTC. Its translation: CASSPRDRNIQYF. The chain employs TRBV5-1 and TRBJ2-4, with 7 bases aligning to TRBD1. V lost 4 bases and J lost 6; bases outside the gene matches: 4. There are 13 residues in the CDR3. Germline lookup yields CDR1 SGHRS and CDR2 YFSETQ.

This clonotype was recorded at least ten times. The V gene is TRBV19, the J gene TRBJ2-3; TRBD2 aligns across 7 bases. This CDR3 has 14 amino acids. V shed 5 bases, J shed 1 base, and the junction held 3 bases outside the gene matches. Germline V gene sequence: CDR1 LNHDA, CDR2 SQIVND (reference sequence). In DNA, the CDR3 is TGTGCCAGTAGTGAGCGGGGTGGCACAGATACGCAGTATTTT. Its translation: CASSERGGTDTQYF.

For this clonotype: Possible read error: a much larger clone is one base away. The chain combines TRBV4-2 with TRBJ1-2; D gene unclear. CDR3 size: 14 residues. Deletions cut 1 base from V and 5 bases from J, with 11 bases between. CDR1 and CDR2 from the germline V gene are LGHNA and YNFKEQ. CDR3 DNA sequence: TGTGCCAGCAGCCAAGGCGCGACACCTTATGGCTACACCTTC. Amino acid sequence: CASSQGATPYGYTF.